Below, 11 T cell receptor beta chains from the same sample are listed, as sequenced in a study of early T cells in non-severe SARS-CoV-2 infection. MiXCR was run by TCRdb on the 5' RACE reads, yielding one entry per CDR3 protein. The sample records roughly 40,000 distinct CDR3 sequences, approximately 7.1% being singletons. The sample taken for sequencing was whole blood. The receptors were gathered from an adult who was a healthcare worker with PCR-confirmed SARS-CoV-2 infection or an uninfected control (not recorded which).

V usage is TRBV27 and J usage is TRBJ2-1, with 7 bases matching TRBD2. This CDR3 comprises 16 residues. The V and J ends lost 4 bases and 0 bases, in that order; junction bases with no gene match: 6. CDR1 MNHEY and CDR2 SMNVEV come from the germline V gene (reference sequence). The CDR3: CASSSLRGVSYNEQFF. CDR3 nucleotide sequence: TGTGCCAGCAGTTCCTTACGGGGGGTCTCCTACAATGAGCAGTTCTTC.

This clonotype appeared a few times. The J gene is TRBJ2-7, the V gene TRBV4-1; 7 bases fit TRBD1. The CDR3 loop spans 16 amino acids. Trimming cost V 3 bases and J 6 bases; bases outside gene matches: 14. CDR1 is MGHRA and CDR2 is YSYEKL in the germline V gene. CDR3 protein: CASSQTATGRRLEQYF. DNA of the CDR3: TGCGCCAGCAGCCAGACCGCGACAGGGCGGCGGCTCGAGCAGTACTTC.

The chain uses TRBV27 and TRBJ2-1, with 7 bases aligning to TRBD1. The junction had 5 bases not matched to a gene; V was cut back by 3 bases and J by 3 bases. Germline CDR1 reads MNHEY; CDR2 reads SMNVEV (reference sequence). CDR3 length equals 15 residues. This chain's CDR3 is CASSFDRAGYNEQFF. The CDR3 DNA reads as TGTGCCAGCAGTTTCGACAGGGCGGGCTACAATGAGCAGTTCTTC.

This chain links TRBV3-1 with TRBJ2-5; tentative D call: TRBD2 (6 bases). Germline values: CDR1 LGHDT, CDR2 YNNKEL (reference sequence). V lost 5 bases, J lost 1 base, and 11 bases lay in between. The CDR3 loop spans 14 amino acids. CDR3 protein: CASSSEGLQETQYF. The CDR3 coding sequence is TGTGCCAGCAGCTCCGAGGGACTCCAAGAGACCCAGTACTTC.

The rearrangement links TRBV7-9 to TRBJ1-2, with D uncertain. The CDR3 runs 14 residues. CDR1 and CDR2 (germline): SEHNR, FQNEAQ (reference sequence). Trimming pared 2 bases from V and 0 bases from J, leaving 7 bases between. As DNA, the CDR3 is TGTGCCAGCAGCTTATTCCCGGCTAACTATGGCTACACCTTC. This translates into CASSLFPANYGYTF.

This clonotype was detected a few times. The J gene is TRBJ2-7, the V gene TRBV10-1; maybe TRBD1 (6 bases). The CDR3 totals 14 residues. V was clipped by 2 bases and J by 6 bases, with 14 bases between them. Germline V lookup: CDR1 WNHNN, CDR2 SYGVQD (reference sequence). The CDR3 DNA reads TGCGCCAGCAGTGAGGGGCAGGGGCGCTTCGAGCAGTACTTC. Encoded protein: CASSEGQGRFEQYF.

This clonotype was seen at least ten times. V usage is TRBV5-1 and J usage is TRBJ2-4; 7 nucleotides align to TRBD1. Germline CDR1 reads SGHRS; CDR2 reads YFSETQ. This CDR3 contains 17 residues. Trimming took 0 bases from V and 1 from J; bases not matched to a gene: 7. Here the CDR3 reads CASSLATGVGAKNIQYF. The CDR3 nucleotides read TGCGCCAGCAGCTTGGCCACAGGGGTTGGGGCCAAAAACATTCAGTACTTC.

V is TRBV9 and J is TRBJ1-4; 7 positions match TRBD1. Germline trimming cut 0 bases from V and 8 bases from J; bases unmatched to any gene: 7. CDR3 length: 15 residues. Germline CDR1 SGDLS, CDR2 YYNGEE. The CDR3 here is CASSVGQGGYEKLFF. CDR3 sequence (DNA): TGTGCCAGCAGCGTAGGACAGGGAGGTTACGAAAAACTGTTTTTT.

This clonotype was observed a handful of times. This rearrangement joins TRBV4-1 to TRBJ1-2; D unresolved. CDR1 is MGHRA, CDR2 YSYEKL, per germline. The length of the CDR3 is 14 residues. Trimming cost V 3 bases and J 0 bases, with 8 bases left between them. CDR3 bases: TGCGCCAGCAGCCATTCACGAGCTAACTATGGCTACACCTTC. It yields the protein CASSHSRANYGYTF.

In this sample, this clonotype turned up many times. V usage is TRBV20-1 and J usage is TRBJ2-5; 8 bases fit TRBD2. From germline, CDR1 is DFQATT and CDR2 SNEGSKA (reference sequence). The CDR3 has 12 amino acids. V trimming: 5 bases; J trimming: 5 bases; junction bases outside the gene matches: 4. The CDR3 loop reads CSASKRGETQYF. In DNA, the CDR3 is TGCAGTGCTTCTAAGCGGGGGGAGACCCAGTACTTC.

This clonotype was seen ten or more times. This chain connects TRBV7-2 to TRBJ2-7; TRBD1 aligns across 7 bases. Germline trimming cut 5 bases from V and 5 bases from J; bases unmatched to any gene: 6. This CDR3 is 13 amino acids long. Germline CDR1 is SGHTA and CDR2 is FQGNSA. The DNA for the CDR3 is TGTGCCAGCAGCCTCCGGGACAGCGACGAGCAGTACTTC. Its translation: CASSLRDSDEQYF.